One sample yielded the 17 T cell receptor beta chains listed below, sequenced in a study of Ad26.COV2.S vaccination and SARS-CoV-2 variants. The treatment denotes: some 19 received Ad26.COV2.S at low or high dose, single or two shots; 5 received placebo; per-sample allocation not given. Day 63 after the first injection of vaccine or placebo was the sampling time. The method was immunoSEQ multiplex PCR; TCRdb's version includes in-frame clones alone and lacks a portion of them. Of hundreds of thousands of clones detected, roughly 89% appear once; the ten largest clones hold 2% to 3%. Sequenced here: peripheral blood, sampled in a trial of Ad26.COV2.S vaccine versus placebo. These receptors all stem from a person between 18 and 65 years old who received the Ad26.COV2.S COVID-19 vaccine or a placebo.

The CDR3 nucleotides are TGCAGCGTTGACTCAGCGGGAAGTTGGGGAGGGGAGACCCAGTACTTC. Translation: CSVDSAGSWGGETQYF. J is TRBJ2-5 and V is TRBV29-1; 7 nucleotides line up with TRBD2. Trimming removed 3 bases from V and 5 bases from J; junction bases left unmatched: 15. The CDR3 has 16 residues. Germline V gives CDR1 SQVTM, CDR2 ANQGSEA.

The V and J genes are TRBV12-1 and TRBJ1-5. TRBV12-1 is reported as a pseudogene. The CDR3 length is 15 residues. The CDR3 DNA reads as TGTGCCAGCAGCTTGACCCCACGGGGGAATCAGCCCCAGCATTTT. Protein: CASSLTPRGNQPQHF.

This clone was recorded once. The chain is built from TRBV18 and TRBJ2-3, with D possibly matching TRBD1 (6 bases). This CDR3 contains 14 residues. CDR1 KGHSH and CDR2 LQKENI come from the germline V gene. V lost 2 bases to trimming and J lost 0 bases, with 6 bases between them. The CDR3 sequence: CASSPTGSTDTQYF. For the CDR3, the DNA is TGTGCCAGCTCACCAACAGGGAGCACAGATACGCAGTATTTT. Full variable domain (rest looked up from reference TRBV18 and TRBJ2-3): NAGVMQNPRHLVRRRGQEARLRCSPMKGHSHVYWYRQLPEEGLKFMVYLQKENIIDESGMPKERFSAEFPKEGPSILRIQQVVRGDSAAYFCASSPTGSTDTQYFGPGTRLTVL.

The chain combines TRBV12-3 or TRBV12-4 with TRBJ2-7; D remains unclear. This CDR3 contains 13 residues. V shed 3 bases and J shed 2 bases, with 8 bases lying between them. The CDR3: CASSFLGTYEQYF. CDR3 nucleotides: TGTGCCAGCAGTTTTCTCGGAACCTACGAGCAGTACTTC.

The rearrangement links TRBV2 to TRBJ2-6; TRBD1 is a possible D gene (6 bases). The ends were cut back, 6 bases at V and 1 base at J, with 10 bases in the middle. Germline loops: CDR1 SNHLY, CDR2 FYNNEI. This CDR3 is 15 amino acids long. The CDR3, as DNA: TGTGCCAGCAGCCTGCAGGGGTCTGGGGCCAACGTCCTGACTTTC. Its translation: CASSLQGSGANVLTF.

The CDR3, as DNA: TGTGCCAGCAGCTTAGAGTTTGGGGCCAGGTATTCACCCCTCCACTTT. Encoded protein: CASSLEFGARYSPLHF. The V gene is TRBV11-2, the J gene TRBJ1-6; perhaps TRBD1 as D (5 bases). The V and J ends lost 0 bases and 8 bases respectively, with 14 bases between them. The germline CDR1 and CDR2 sequences are SGHAT and FQNNGV. The CDR3 contains 16 residues.

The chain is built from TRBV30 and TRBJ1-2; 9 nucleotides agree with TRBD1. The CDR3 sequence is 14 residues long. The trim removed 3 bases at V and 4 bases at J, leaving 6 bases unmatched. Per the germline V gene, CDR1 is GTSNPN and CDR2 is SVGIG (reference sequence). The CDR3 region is CAWSLSTGGYGYTF. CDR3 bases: TGTGCCTGGAGCCTTTCGACAGGGGGCTATGGCTACACCTTC.

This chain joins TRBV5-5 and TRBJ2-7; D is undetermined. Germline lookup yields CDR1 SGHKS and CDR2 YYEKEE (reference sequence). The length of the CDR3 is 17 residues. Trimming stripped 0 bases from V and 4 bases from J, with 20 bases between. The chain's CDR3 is CASSLGFSGRFAYEQYF. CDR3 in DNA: TGTGCCAGCAGCTTGGGGTTCAGTGGCAGGTTTGCATACGAGCAGTACTTC.

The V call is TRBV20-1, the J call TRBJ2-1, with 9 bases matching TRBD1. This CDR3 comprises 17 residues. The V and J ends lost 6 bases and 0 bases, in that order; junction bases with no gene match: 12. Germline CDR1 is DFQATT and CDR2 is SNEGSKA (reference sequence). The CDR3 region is CSASGQGSYLSYNEQFF. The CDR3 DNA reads TGCAGTGCAAGTGGACAGGGGTCCTATCTCTCCTACAATGAGCAGTTCTTC.

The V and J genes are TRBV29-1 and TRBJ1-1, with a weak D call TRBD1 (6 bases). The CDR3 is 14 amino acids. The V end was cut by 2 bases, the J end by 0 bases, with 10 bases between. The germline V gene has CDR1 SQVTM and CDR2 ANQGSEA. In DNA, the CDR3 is TGCAGCGTTGAAAGGAGACAGGTGAACACTGAAGCTTTCTTT. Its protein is CSVERRQVNTEAFF.

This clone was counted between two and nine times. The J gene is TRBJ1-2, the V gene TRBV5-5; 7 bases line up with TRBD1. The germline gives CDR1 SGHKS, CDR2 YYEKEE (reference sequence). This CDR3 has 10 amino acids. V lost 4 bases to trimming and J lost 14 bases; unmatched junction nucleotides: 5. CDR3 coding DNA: TGTGCCAGCAGCGTGGGACAGTTGACCTTC. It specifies CASSVGQLTF. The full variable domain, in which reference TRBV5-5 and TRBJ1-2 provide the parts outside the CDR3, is DAGVTQSPTHLIKTRGQQVTLRCSPISGHKSVSWYQQVLGQGPQFIFQYYEKEERGRGNFPDRFSARQFPNYSSELNVNALLLGDSALYLCASSVGQLTFGSGTRLTVV.

The CDR3 region has the DNA TGTGCCATCAGTGAGTCGTGGACCTCAACTAATGAAAAACTGTTTTTT. Translating gives CAISESWTSTNEKLFF. The V call is TRBV10-3, the J call TRBJ1-4, with D unclear. The length of the CDR3 is 16 residues. V gave up 0 bases and J gave up 0 bases, with 8 bases separating them. Per the germline V gene, CDR1 is ENHRY and CDR2 is SYGVKD.

CDR3 in amino acids: CASSLVGASYEQYV. DNA of the CDR3: TGTGCCAGCAGCTTAGTGGGCGCGTCCTACGAGCAGTACGTC. The rearrangement links TRBV11-2 to TRBJ2-7; D unclear. Trimming stripped 1 base from V and 1 base from J, with 8 bases between. This CDR3 is 14 amino acids long. CDR1 and CDR2 from the germline V gene are SGHAT and FQNNGV.

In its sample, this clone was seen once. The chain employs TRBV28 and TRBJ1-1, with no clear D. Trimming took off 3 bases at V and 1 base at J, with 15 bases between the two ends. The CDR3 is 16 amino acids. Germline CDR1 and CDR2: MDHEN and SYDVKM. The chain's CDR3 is CASSFRIGAANTEAFF. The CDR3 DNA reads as TGTGCCAGCAGTTTCCGGATTGGTGCGGCGAACACTGAAGCTTTCTTT.

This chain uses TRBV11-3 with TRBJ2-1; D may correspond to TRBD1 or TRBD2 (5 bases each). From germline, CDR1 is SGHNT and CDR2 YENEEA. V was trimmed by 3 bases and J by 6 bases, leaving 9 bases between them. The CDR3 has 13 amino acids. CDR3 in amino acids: CASSFQGVNEQFF. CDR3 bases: TGTGCCAGCAGCTTTCAGGGAGTCAATGAGCAGTTCTTC.

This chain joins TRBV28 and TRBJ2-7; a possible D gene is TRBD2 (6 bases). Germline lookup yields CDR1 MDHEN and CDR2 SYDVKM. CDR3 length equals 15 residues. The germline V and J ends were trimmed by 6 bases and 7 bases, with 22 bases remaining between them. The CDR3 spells CASSGRRGGSSEQYV. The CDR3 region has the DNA TGTGCCAGCAGCGGCCGGCGGGGCGGATCTAGTGAGCAGTACGTC.

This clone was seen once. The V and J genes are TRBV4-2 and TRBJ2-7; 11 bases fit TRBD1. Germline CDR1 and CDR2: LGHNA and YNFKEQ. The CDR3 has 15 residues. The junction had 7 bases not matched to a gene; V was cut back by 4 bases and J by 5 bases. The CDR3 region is CASSRMGQGDHEQYF. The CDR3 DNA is TGTGCCAGCAGCCGAATGGGACAGGGGGACCACGAGCAGTACTTC.